A selection of T cell receptor beta chains follows, all from one sample in a study of blood T cell repertoires in COVID-19. The table came from immunoSEQ multiplex PCR; TCRdb's copy has only in-frame clones and leaves some out. The table records roughly 350,000 clones, around 91% of them present only once. Sequenced material: peripheral blood. These receptors were taken from a young woman who had recovered from COVID-19. Both conserved end residues are part of each CDR3. The D gene is left open where the match is weak. Clone size is given for some rows only: seen once, a few or many times, or a class if the clone is expanded.

D,length,V,size,J,DNA,CDR3
TRBD1,15,TRBV4-1,-,TRBJ1-2,TGCGCCAGCAGCCAAGGCCGGACAGGGGGCTATGGCTACACCTTC,CASSQGRTGGYGYTF
-,14,TRBV6-4,-,TRBJ1-1,TGTGCCAGCAGTGAGTTCGGCGGAAGGACTGAAGCTTTCTTT,CASSEFGGRTEAFF
TRBD1,18,TRBV11-3,-,TRBJ1-1,TGTGCCAGCAGCTCCAACAATGACAGGGTGGGGGTGAACACTGAAGCTTTCTTT,CASSSNNDRVGVNTEAFF
-,15,TRBV6-5,-,TRBJ2-6,TGTGCCAGCAGTCCTGGTGAGGCCGGGGCCAACGTCCTGACTTTC,CASSPGEAGANVLTF
TRBD2,16,TRBV18,-,TRBJ2-1,TGTGCCAGCTCAGAACCGGGACTAGCGGGAAGGGGTGAGCAGTTCTTC,CASSEPGLAGRGEQFF
TRBD1,17,TRBV12-5,-,TRBJ1-3,TGTGCTAGTGGTTTGTATGGGACAGGCCGCACAGGAAACACCATATATTTT,CASGLYGTGRTGNTIYF
TRBD1,19,TRBV24-1,-,TRBJ1-2,TGTGCCACCAGTGATCCACGTCGGGACAGGGGGAAGTTTTTCTATGGCTACACCTTC,CATSDPRRDRGKFFYGYTF
TRBD1,13,TRBV29-1,-,TRBJ1-2,TGCAGCGCTGGGGGACAGACCCGATATGGCTACACCTTC,CSAGGQTRYGYTF
-,13,TRBV24-1,-,TRBJ2-1,TGTGCCACCAGTGACCTGAGGGGGGGTGAGCAGTTCTTC,CATSDLRGGEQFF
TRBD1,15,TRBV6-5,-,TRBJ1-6,TGTGCCAGCAGTTACGTGGACAGGGTTAATTCACCCCTCCACTTT,CASSYVDRVNSPLHF
-,14,TRBV11-3,-,TRBJ1-1,TGTGCCAGCAGCTTAGCTAGCGGGGGCCCTGAAGCTTTCTTT,CASSLASGGPEAFF
-,13,TRBV12-3/TRBV12-4,-,TRBJ1-6,TGTGCCAGCAGTTTGCTTCGGGATTCACCCCTCCACTTT,CASSLLRDSPLHF
-,15,TRBV4-1,-,TRBJ2-2,TGCGCCAGCAGCCCACAAACCTCGGGGACCGGGGAGCTGTTTTTT,CASSPQTSGTGELFF
TRBD2,19,TRBV7-2,-,TRBJ2-1,TGTGCCAGCAGCCCATTGGGACTAGCGGGAGGGCGGGGCTACAATGAGCAGTTCTTC,CASSPLGLAGGRGYNEQFF
-,13,TRBV6-5,-,TRBJ2-1,TGTGCCAGCAGTTCAGCAGGGAGGAATGAGCAGTTCTTC,CASSSAGRNEQFF
-,14,TRBV29-1,-,TRBJ2-1,TGCAGCGTTGCAGGGGGGAGGTCCTACAATGAGCAGTTCTTC,CSVAGGRSYNEQFF
TRBD2,16,TRBV30,-,TRBJ2-5,TGTGCCTGGAGTACAACCCGGACTAGCGGGAGAGGTACCCAGTACTTC,CAWSTTRTSGRGTQYF
-,17,TRBV4-1,-,TRBJ2-2,TGCGCCAGCAGCCTTCGACCACCAACAGGGGGGGGCGGGGAGCTGTTTTTT,CASSLRPPTGGGGELFF
TRBD2,18,TRBV4-1,-,TRBJ2-1,TGCGCCAGCAGCCAAGGGACTAGCGGGAAGTCTATCTACAATGAGCAGTTCTTC,CASSQGTSGKSIYNEQFF
-,14,TRBV5-1,-,TRBJ1-2,TGCGCCAGCAGCCCGTCGGGGGGGACCAGTGGCTACACCTTC,CASSPSGGTSGYTF
-,15,TRBV4-3,few,TRBJ1-6,TGCGCCAGCAGCCACGGGGGGGCCCAGGGTTCACCCCTCCACTTT,CASSHGGAQGSPLHF
-,15,TRBV9,-,TRBJ1-2,TGTGCCAGCAGCGTAGCGGAAGGGGTAGAGCCCGACGGCACCTTC,CASSVAEGVEPDGTF
TRBD1,17,TRBV7-8,-,TRBJ2-6,TGTGCCAGCAGCCCCGACAAGGGGGCCGACTGGGCCAACGTCCTGACTTTC,CASSPDKGADWANVLTF
TRBD1,16,TRBV28,-,TRBJ2-1,TGTGCCAGCAGTTTCACCTACAGGGGCTCCTACAATGAGCAGTTCTTC,CASSFTYRGSYNEQFF
-,15,TRBV10-3,-,TRBJ1-1,TGTGCCATCAGTGAGTCTGGGGGCTGGAACACTGAAGCTTTCTTT,CAISESGGWNTEAFF
-,15,TRBV23-1,few,TRBJ1-2,TGCGCCAGCAGTCAAGGGGGGGCTCTGCACTATGGCTACACCTTC,CASSQGGALHYGYTF
TRBD2,17,TRBV15,-,TRBJ2-6,TGTGCCACCGGTCAGGGCGGGAGCGCCTCTGGGGCCAACGTCCTGACTTTC,CATGQGGSASGANVLTF
TRBD1,16,TRBV6-6,once,TRBJ1-3,TGTGCCAGCAGTTACTCGGGACAGGGAGGCCGCGCCACCATATATTTT,CASSYSGQGGRATIYF
TRBD1,15,TRBV7-2,once,TRBJ2-5,TGTGCCAGCAGCTTAGCGTGGGACAGGGGTCAGACCCAGTACTTC,CASSLAWDRGQTQYF
-,17,TRBV9,-,TRBJ2-2,TGTGCCAGCAGCCCTCCCTTTCTGACAGAGAACACCGGGGAGCTGTTTTTT,CASSPPFLTENTGELFF
-,14,TRBV3-1/TRBV3-2,-,TRBJ2-3,TGTGCCAGCAGCCTTCGACAGAATACAGATACGCAGTATTTT,CASSLRQNTDTQYF
-,12,TRBV9,-,TRBJ1-1,TGTGCCAGCAGCGTAGGCGGGGCTGAAGCTTTCTTT,CASSVGGAEAFF
TRBD2,16,TRBV15,-,TRBJ2-5,TGTGCCACCAGCTCTTATTACAGCGGGGGCCAAGAGACCCAGTACTTC,CATSSYYSGGQETQYF
TRBD2,13,TRBV9,-,TRBJ2-3,TGTGCCAGCAGCGCGGGACTAGGGGATACGCAGTATTTT,CASSAGLGDTQYF
-,15,TRBV7-2,-,TRBJ2-3,TGTGCCAGCAGCTTAGGCGGACTTTCCACAGATACGCAGTATTTT,CASSLGGLSTDTQYF
TRBD1,17,TRBV7-2,-,TRBJ1-1,TGTGCCAGCAGCTTATCCTCTCGGGACAGCATGAACACTGAAGCTTTCTTT,CASSLSSRDSMNTEAFF
-,14,TRBV19,-,TRBJ1-2,TGTGCCAGTAGTATCGTCAGGGTGGGCTATGGCTACACCTTC,CASSIVRVGYGYTF
TRBD2,20,TRBV11-2,-,TRBJ2-1,TGTGCCAGCAGCTTAGAGTTTAATAAGGTAGCGGGGACCCACTACAATGAGCAGTTCTTC,CASSLEFNKVAGTHYNEQFF
TRBD2,15,TRBV5-1,-,TRBJ2-2,TGCGCCAGCAGCTTAATAGCGGGAGGAACCGGGGAGCTGTTTTTT,CASSLIAGGTGELFF
TRBD2,15,TRBV4-1,-,TRBJ2-5,TGCGCCAGCAGCAAGACTAGCGCCTCCCAAGAGACCCAGTACTTC,CASSKTSASQETQYF
-,11,TRBV10-1,-,TRBJ1-3,TGCGCCAGCAGCGCTGGAAACACCATATATTTT,CASSAGNTIYF
-,14,TRBV7-9,-,TRBJ2-1,TGTGCCAGCAGCCACGGAGTAATCTACAATGAGCAGTTCTTC,CASSHGVIYNEQFF
TRBD2,21,TRBV7-8,-,TRBJ2-1,TGTGCCAGCAGCTTAAGGGACGTTAGTGACAGGGGGGGACTAGCGGGATTTGAGCAGTTCTTC,CASSLRDVSDRGGLAGFEQFF
-,15,TRBV11-2,-,TRBJ1-4,TGTGCCAGCAGCCACGGGGGGCTCCAAAGAGAAAAACTGTTTTTT,CASSHGGLQREKLFF
-,15,TRBV18,-,TRBJ1-3,TGTGCCAGCTCACCGGTGGACAAGGGATTGATCACCATATATTTT,CASSPVDKGLITIYF
TRBD1,16,TRBV5-4,-,TRBJ1-1,TGTGCCAGCAGCTTGGAGACAGGGGCCATGAACACTGAAGCTTTCTTT,CASSLETGAMNTEAFF
-,15,TRBV9,-,TRBJ2-1,TGTGCCAGCAGCGCACCGGGGTCTTCCTACAATGAGCAGTTCTTC,CASSAPGSSYNEQFF
-,15,TRBV5-4,-,TRBJ1-1,TGTGCCAGCAGCGCCGAAATACAGGGCAGGACTGAAGCTTTCTTT,CASSAEIQGRTEAFF
TRBD2,15,TRBV7-2,-,TRBJ2-2,TGTGCCAGCAGGGGCCCTACGGGAGGGACCGGGGAGCTGTTTTTT,CASRGPTGGTGELFF
TRBD1,13,TRBV12-3/TRBV12-4,-,TRBJ1-4,TGTGCCAGCAAAGACAGGGGAGCTGAAAAACTGTTTTTT,CASKDRGAEKLFF
TRBD2,16,TRBV5-1,-,TRBJ2-1,TGCGCCAGCAGCTTGGTGACGGGAGGGACCTACAATGAGCAGTTCTTC,CASSLVTGGTYNEQFF
TRBD1,15,TRBV12-5,-,TRBJ2-3,TGTGCTAGTGGCGACTGGGACAGGGGGACAGATACGCAGTATTTT,CASGDWDRGTDTQYF
-,14,TRBV4-3,-,TRBJ1-2,TGCGCCAGCAGCCAGATAACAGGGAACCGGGGCTACACCTTC,CASSQITGNRGYTF
TRBD2,18,TRBV7-9,-,TRBJ2-1,TGTGCCAGCAGCTTATCCGCCGGCAGGGGACTAGCGCGGAATGAGCAGTTCTTC,CASSLSAGRGLARNEQFF